The 24 T cell receptor beta chains given below trace back to one sample, sequenced in a study of response to subunit inactivated influenza vaccine. One entry per CDR3 protein results from TCRdb running MiXCR on the RT-PCR reads. The profile shows about 780,000 distinct CDR3 sequences, around 18% of them singletons. The specimen comprised PBMCs from blood, sampled 4 to 6 days after vaccination. The receptor source for this set is a man aged 45 to 65 who received an inactivated influenza vaccine.

The rearrangement uses TRBV7-9 and TRBJ2-7, with D unresolved. Trimming stripped 1 base from V and 5 bases from J, with 12 bases between. Looked up from germline, CDR1 is SEHNR and CDR2 is FQNEAQ (reference sequence). The CDR3 extends over 14 amino acids. CDR3 bases: TGTGCCAGCAGCTTAGTCTTAGGGCCTAACGAGCAGTACTTC. Amino acid sequence: CASSLVLGPNEQYF. The whole variable domain, remainder taken from reference TRBV7-9 and TRBJ2-7, is DTGVSQNPRHKITKRGQNVTFRCDPISEHNRLYWYRQTLGQGPEFLTYFQNEAQLEKSRLLSDRFSAERPKGSFSTLEIQRTEQGDSAMYLCASSLVLGPNEQYFGPGTRLTVT.

This chain connects TRBV15 to TRBJ1-5, with 9 bases fitting TRBD1. V dropped 4 bases and J dropped 4; count of bases not matched to a gene: 2. Germline lookup yields CDR1 LNHNV and CDR2 YYDKDF (reference sequence). The CDR3 contains 14 residues. The CDR3 loop reads CATSKGTGNQPQHF. CDR3 DNA: TGTGCCACCAGCAAAGGGACAGGGAATCAGCCCCAGCATTTT.

As DNA, the CDR3 is TGTGCCAGCAGTAAAGCGGGAGGTCCCTACGAGCAGTACTTC. Its translation is CASSKAGGPYEQYF. V gene TRBV12-3 or TRBV12-4 combines with J gene TRBJ2-7; 9 positions agree with TRBD2. The CDR3 totals 14 residues. V was clipped by 5 bases and J by 2 bases; unmatched bases: 4.

This clonotype occurred many times. This rearrangement joins TRBV20-1 to TRBJ2-7; a possible D gene is TRBD1 (6 bases). Trimming cost V 5 bases and J 1 base, with 12 bases left between them. In germline, CDR1 is DFQATT, CDR2 SNEGSKA (reference sequence). The CDR3 sequence is 13 residues long. The CDR3 bases are TGCAGTGCTGCCACAGGGAAATCCTACGAGCAGTACTTC. Its protein product is CSAATGKSYEQYF.

This clonotype was seen a few times. This chain links TRBV20-1 with TRBJ2-2; D gene ambiguous. V lost 5 bases to trimming and J lost 4 bases, with 5 bases between them. This CDR3 contains 11 residues. Germline V gene sequence: CDR1 DFQATT, CDR2 SNEGSKA (reference sequence). CDR3 protein: CSASTTGELFF. The CDR3 DNA follows: TGCAGTGCTTCGACCACCGGGGAGCTGTTTTTT.

V is TRBV5-5 and J is TRBJ2-1, with D unclear. This CDR3 has 17 amino acids. Germline V gene lookup returns CDR1 SGHKS and CDR2 YYEKEE (reference sequence). The V and J ends lost 3 bases and 0 bases respectively, with 16 bases between them. In DNA form, the CDR3 reads TGTGCCAGCAGCTCACTTGGTGGGGATAGCTCCTACAATGAGCAGTTCTTC. It yields the protein CASSSLGGDSSYNEQFF. Full variable domain (rest looked up from reference TRBV5-5 and TRBJ2-1): DAGVTQSPTHLIKTRGQQVTLRCSPISGHKSVSWYQQVLGQGPQFIFQYYEKEERGRGNFPDRFSARQFPNYSSELNVNALLLGDSALYLCASSSLGGDSSYNEQFFGPGTRLTVL.

The chain uses TRBV5-1 and TRBJ1-4; possible D gene TRBD1, 6 bases. The CDR3 runs 15 residues. Germline V gene sequence: CDR1 SGHRS, CDR2 YFSETQ. Trimming cost V 4 bases and J 1 base, with 11 bases left between them. Here the CDR3 DNA reads TGCGCCAGCAGCCGAGACAGGAAAACTAATGAAAAACTGTTTTTT. It codes for CASSRDRKTNEKLFF. The whole variable domain, filled in from reference TRBV5-1 and TRBJ1-4, reads KAGVTQTPRYLIKTRGQQVTLSCSPISGHRSVSWYQQTPGQGLQFLFEYFSETQRNKGNFPGRFSGRQFSNSRSEMNVSTLELGDSALYLCASSRDRKTNEKLFFGSGTQLSVL.

This clonotype has ten or more counts. The chain couples TRBV29-1 to TRBJ2-7; perhaps TRBD1 as D (5 bases). Trimming removed 3 bases at V and 2 bases at J, with 11 bases between. This CDR3 has 13 residues. Germline V gene lookup returns CDR1 SQVTM and CDR2 ANQGSEA. CDR3 sequence (DNA): TGCAGCGTTGATGGGATAGGGGCCTACGAGCAGTACTTC. This translates into CSVDGIGAYEQYF.

This clonotype was seen more than once but under ten times. V and J are TRBV7-2 and TRBJ2-7, with 12 bases aligning to TRBD1. CDR1 is SGHTA and CDR2 is FQGNSA in the germline V gene. This CDR3 spans 15 amino acids. Trimming at V came to 5 bases and at J to 4 bases, leaving 6 bases not matched to a gene. CDR3 in DNA: TGTGCCAGCAGCGCGTGGGGACAGGGGGCTTACGAGCAGTACTTC. It is translated as CASSAWGQGAYEQYF.

This clonotype was detected only a few times. The V gene is TRBV20-1, the J gene TRBJ2-7; 9 nucleotides line up with TRBD2. CDR3 size: 14 residues. Unmatched junction bases numbered 7, after V lost 6 bases and J lost 1 base. Germline V lookup: CDR1 DFQATT, CDR2 SNEGSKA (reference sequence). CDR3 protein: CSATSSGKSYEQYF. For the CDR3, the DNA is TGCAGTGCCACCTCTAGCGGGAAATCCTACGAGCAGTACTTC.

This clonotype was observed a few times. V is TRBV20-1 and J is TRBJ2-7, with a weak D call TRBD1 (5 bases). Germline loops: CDR1 DFQATT, CDR2 SNEGSKA (reference sequence). Between the trimmed V and J ends, which lost 7 bases and 4 bases, there was a span of 26 bases. The CDR3 extends over 16 amino acids. The CDR3 DNA is TGCAGTGGTACCCCTCTAGACAGTGAGAAGAGGTACGAGCAGTACTTC. It codes for CSGTPLDSEKRYEQYF.

This clonotype was recorded a few times. V gene TRBV6-1 combines with J gene TRBJ1-2; 8 positions match TRBD1. Germline V gene sequence: CDR1 MNHNS, CDR2 SASEGT. The CDR3 totals 12 residues. CDR3 sequence (DNA): TGTGCGAGCGGACAGGGAGGATATGGCTACACCTTC. Its translation: CASGQGGYGYTF.

A single count supports this clonotype. This sequence joins TRBV6-5 and TRBJ2-3; possibly TRBD1 for D (5 bases). The germline V and J ends were trimmed by 2 bases and 6 bases, with 9 bases remaining between them. Germline CDR1 is MNHEY and CDR2 is SVGAGI. The CDR3 sequence is 13 residues long. The CDR3 coding sequence is TGTGCCAGCAGTTACACCAGGGTTGATACGCAGTATTTT. This codes for CASSYTRVDTQYF.

This chain connects TRBV5-1 to TRBJ2-1; 12 nucleotides align to TRBD2. The CDR3 is made up of 15 amino acids. CDR1 SGHRS and CDR2 YFSETQ come from the germline V gene. J was trimmed by 2 bases and V by 9 bases; bases with no gene match: 6. Here the CDR3 DNA reads TGCGCCACCGCAGCTAGCGGGGGGGCCTACAATGAGCAGTTCTTC. Encoded protein: CATAASGGAYNEQFF. Variable domain in full (rest from reference TRBV5-1 and TRBJ2-1): KAGVTQTPRYLIKTRGQQVTLSCSPISGHRSVSWYQQTPGQGLQFLFEYFSETQRNKGNFPGRFSGRQFSNSRSEMNVSTLELGDSALYLCATAASGGAYNEQFFGPGTRLTVL.

This clonotype has ten or more counts. V usage is TRBV10-2 and J usage is TRBJ2-2; possibly TRBD1 for D (5 bases). The CDR3 contains 16 residues. Trimming took off 6 bases at V and 4 bases at J, with 18 bases between the two ends. Looked up from germline, CDR1 is WSHSY and CDR2 is SAAADI. In nucleotides, the CDR3 is TGCGCCAGCAGCCACGCAGGGCCCCCTGGCACCGGGGAGCTGTTTTTT. It yields the protein CASSHAGPPGTGELFF.

This clonotype was counted only a few times. The chain links TRBV6-5 to TRBJ2-2; 8 bases are shared with TRBD2. V lost 4 bases, J lost 1 base, and 8 bases stayed unmatched. The CDR3 contains 17 residues. CDR1 and CDR2 from the germline V gene are MNHEY and SVGAGI. The CDR3 DNA reads as TGTGCCAGCAGTTCGTTAGCGGGGTGGGTGAACACCGGGGAGCTGTTTTTT. It translates to CASSSLAGWVNTGELFF.

This clonotype was seen more than once but under ten times. The chain combines TRBV7-9 with TRBJ2-3; TRBD2 agrees at 10 bases. The J segment lost 9 bases and the V segment lost 7 bases, leaving 7 bases of the junction unmatched. CDR1 SEHNR and CDR2 FQNEAQ come from the germline V gene (reference sequence). This CDR3 has 13 amino acids. CDR3 nucleotides: TGTGCCAGCAACCTAGCGGGGGCGGGGACGCAGTATTTT. Its translation: CASNLAGAGTQYF.

This clonotype was found a few times. The chain couples TRBV5-1 to TRBJ2-3; no definite D call. Trimming took off 4 bases at V and 0 bases at J, with 6 bases between the two ends. This CDR3 has 13 amino acids. The germline V gene has CDR1 SGHRS and CDR2 YFSETQ. Here the CDR3 DNA reads TGCGCCAGCAGCATTGTGAGCACAGATACGCAGTATTTT. It translates to CASSIVSTDTQYF.

The sample holds a few counts of this clonotype. The chain couples TRBV12-1 to TRBJ2-1; TRBD2, as called in the table, went unchecked against the DNA. TRBV12-1 is a known pseudogene. This CDR3 region has 17 residues. The CDR3 here is CASSRAGREPAYNEQFF. CDR3 coding DNA: TGTGCCAGCAGCCGCGCGGGGAGGGAGCCCGCCTACAATGAGCAGTTCTTC.

As to this clonotype: Mismatch with germline at one junction end may stem from a read error. The chain carries TRBV4-2 and TRBJ2-7; the match to TRBD2 covers 7 bases. Germline CDR1 and CDR2: LGHNA and YNFKEQ. The CDR3 runs 17 residues. The CDR3 is CARSHPARRERFYEQYF. The DNA of the CDR3 is TGTGCCAGAAGCCACCCTGCCCGGCGGGAGAGGTTTTACGAGCAGTACTTC.

This chain links TRBV9 with TRBJ2-2; D may be TRBD1 or TRBD2 (5 bases each). Trimming took off 4 bases at V and 9 bases at J, with 19 bases between the two ends. The CDR3 sequence is 15 residues long. The germline V gene has CDR1 SGDLS and CDR2 YYNGEE. CDR3 sequence: CASSPGTTDLRELFF. CDR3 nucleotide sequence: TGTGCCAGCAGCCCGGGGACGACGGACCTGCGGGAGCTGTTTTTT.

The table lists this clonotype with many counts. The rearrangement links TRBV5-5 to TRBJ2-1, with TRBD2 matching 8 bases. CDR3 size: 16 residues. Germline loops: CDR1 SGHKS, CDR2 YYEKEE (reference sequence). Losses at the gene ends were 4 bases for V and 0 bases for J; bases not matched to a gene: 6. The CDR3 loop reads CASSPRAGDSYNEQFF. In DNA, the CDR3 is TGTGCCAGCAGCCCCAGAGCGGGGGACTCCTACAATGAGCAGTTCTTC.

There are a few counts of this clonotype. The J gene is TRBJ2-7, the V gene TRBV6-5; 12 bases are shared with TRBD1. After removal of 4 bases from V and 6 bases from J, the junction contained 4 bases not matched to a gene. The CDR3 loop spans 14 amino acids. Germline V gene data show CDR1 as MNHEY and CDR2 as SVGAGI. The CDR3, as DNA: TGTGCCAGCAGTTTAGGGACAGGGGGCGCCGAGCAGTACTTC. It is translated as CASSLGTGGAEQYF.

The sample holds a few counts of this clonotype. The gene calls are TRBV24-1 and TRBJ1-1; maybe TRBD1 (6 bases). Trimming left V 2 bases short and J 3 bases short, with 18 bases between. The CDR3 is 17 amino acids. The germline V gene has CDR1 KGHDR and CDR2 SFDVKD. CDR3 coding DNA: TGTGCCACCAGTGATTCCTATTTACAGGGAGGTGACACTGAAGCTTTCTTT. Translating gives CATSDSYLQGGDTEAFF.